The 7 T cell receptor beta chains listed next were all sequenced from one sample in a study of T cells in Graves' hyperthyroidism and ophthalmopathy. The TCR beta CDR3 regions underwent amplification using RNA transcripts as the source. The HTBI primer set served for first-round RT-PCR of the TCR CDR3. TCRdb re-called the multiplex PCR reads with MiXCR, one entry per CDR3 protein. The repertoire holds about 520,000 distinct CDR3 sequences, with less than 25% as singletons. The sample consisted of blood. The receptors stem from a woman under 40 with Graves' ophthalmopathy.

This clonotype was recorded at least ten times. V gene TRBV29-1 combines with J gene TRBJ1-3; D unclear. Germline CDR1 and CDR2: SQVTM and ANQGSEA. CDR3 length: 15 residues. The V gene lost 4 bases and the J gene lost 2 bases, with 15 bases spanning the gap. This chain's CDR3 is CSVAPVIGTGNTIYF. The CDR3, as DNA: TGCAGCGTTGCCCCTGTTATAGGAACTGGAAACACCATATATTTT.

As DNA, the CDR3 is TGTGCCAGCACCATCCCAGGGTTTGGCTACACCTTC. Translated: CASTIPGFGYTF. The chain carries TRBV12-3 or TRBV12-4 and TRBJ1-2, with TRBD1 as a possible D gene (5 bases). Trimming shortened V by 7 bases and J by 7 bases, and 13 bases separated the two germline ends. The CDR3 consists of 12 residues.

This clonotype was recorded a few times. The gene calls are TRBV3-1 and TRBJ2-5; D might be TRBD2 (6 bases). The CDR3 runs to 13 residues. The V and J ends lost 1 base and 5 bases respectively, with 8 bases between them. CDR1 is LGHDT, CDR2 YNNKEL, per germline (reference sequence). The CDR3 nucleotides are TGTGCCAGCAGCCAAGTCCGGGGGGAGACCCAGTACTTC. Amino acids: CASSQVRGETQYF.

The sample holds many counts of this clonotype. V is TRBV6-2 or TRBV6-3 and J is TRBJ1-2, with D possibly matching TRBD1 (5 bases). This CDR3 has 14 amino acids. Per the germline V gene, CDR1 is MNHEY and CDR2 is SVGEGT. Trimming removed 0 bases at V and 4 bases at J, with 9 bases between. In DNA form, the CDR3 reads TGTGCCAGCAGTTACTCGGGGCAGGTCTATGGCTACACCTTC. It codes for CASSYSGQVYGYTF.

A remark on this clonotype: This may be a read error, as it is one base from a much larger clone. This chain uses TRBV4-1 with TRBJ1-1; D not resolved. The V gene lost 4 bases and the J gene lost 2 bases, with 11 bases spanning the gap. The CDR3 covers 14 residues. The V gene's germline CDR1 is MGHRA and CDR2 YSYEKL. CDR3 DNA: TGCGCCAGCAGCCCCGACCTGGGAAACACTGAAGCTTTCTTT. The encoded protein is CASSPDLGNTEAFF.

This sequence joins TRBV11-2 and TRBJ2-4, with D hard to call. Deletions cut 2 bases from V and 10 bases from J, with 18 bases between. The CDR3 extends over 15 amino acids. Germline values: CDR1 SGHAT, CDR2 FQNNGV. The CDR3 region has the DNA TGTGCCAGCAGCTTAATCCGAACGATACCTGGGATTCAGTACTTC. Residues: CASSLIRTIPGIQYF.

This clonotype has a handful of counts. One junction end does not reproduce the germline sequence, and a read error may be involved. This chain joins TRBV11-2 and TRBJ2-2; D may be TRBD2 (7 bases). This CDR3 comprises 16 residues. Germline-derived CDR1 and CDR2 are SGHAT and FQNNGV. Here the CDR3 DNA reads TGTGCCAGCAGCTTTACGGGGGGCATGAACACCGGGGAGCTGTGTTTT. It codes for CASSFTGGMNTGELCF. The whole variable domain, remainder taken from reference TRBV11-2 and TRBJ2-2, is EAGVAQSPRYKIIEKRQSVAFWCNPISGHATLYWYQQILGQGPKLLIQFQNNGVVDDSQLPKDRFSAERLKGVDSTLKIQPAKLEDSAVYLCASSFTGGMNTGELCFGEGSRLTVL.